Listed below are T cell receptor beta chains from one sample, sequenced in a study of breast tumors, draining lymph nodes, adjacent tissues. TCRdb re-derived calls from the multiplex PCR reads in MiXCR, one entry per CDR3 protein. The top ten hold more than 0.85% of the sample, which has roughly 260,000 distinct CDR3 sequences, 30% seen once. Sequenced material: axillary lymph node tissue. The origin of the receptors is a female donor with breast cancer. Some clones in this sample may be carry-over from other donors' samples. Both conserved end residues are part of each CDR3. D genes are given only for firm matches. The size of a clone is reported for some rows only, either as once, few or many, or as a class for expanded clones.

.	.	TRBV7-3	TRBJ2-7	CASGLTGGTYEQYF	TGTGCCAGCGGCTTAACGGGCGGGACGTACGAGCAGTACTTC
many	.	TRBV12-3/TRBV12-4	TRBJ1-3	CASSETAGDTIYF	TGTGCCAGCAGCGAGACCGCAGGGGACACCATATATTTT
many	.	TRBV12-3/TRBV12-4	TRBJ1-2	CASSLEAGLGGYTF	TGTGCCAGCAGTTTAGAGGCAGGGTTAGGTGGCTACACCTTC
many	TRBD2	TRBV12-3/TRBV12-4	TRBJ2-3	CASSPGLEGAGDTQYF	TGTGCCAGCAGTCCTGGACTAGAAGGTGCGGGGGATACGCAGTATTTT
.	.	TRBV5-1	TRBJ1-4	CASSSPGEKLFF	TGCGCCAGCAGCTCCCCGGGAGAAAAACTGTTTTTT
few	.	TRBV29-1	TRBJ1-1	CSVAAGGGPWSTEAFF	TGCAGCGTTGCAGCGGGTGGGGGCCCTTGGAGCACTGAAGCTTTCTTT
few	TRBD1	TRBV5-8	TRBJ1-1	CASSLGDRDEAFF	TGTGCCAGCAGCTTGGGAGACAGGGATGAAGCTTTCTTT
many	.	TRBV4-1	TRBJ1-5	CASSPPTGSNQPQHF	TGCGCCAGCAGCCCTCCTACAGGGAGCAATCAGCCCCAGCATTTT
many	TRBD1	TRBV14	TRBJ2-7	CASRHPGQNYEQYF	TGTGCCAGCAGACATCCGGGACAGAACTACGAGCAGTACTTC
many	.	TRBV20-1	TRBJ1-5	CSASGFSNQPQHF	TGCAGTGCTAGCGGGTTTAGCAATCAGCCCCAGCATTTT
.	TRBD2	TRBV9	TRBJ2-1	CASRLAAEQFF	TGTGCCAGCCGACTAGCGGCTGAGCAGTTCTTC
many	TRBD2	TRBV12-3/TRBV12-4	TRBJ2-7	CASSLSGNEQYF	TGTGCCAGCAGTTTAAGCGGGAACGAGCAGTACTTC
many	.	TRBV6-2/TRBV6-3	TRBJ2-5	CASMGGAETQYF	TGTGCCAGCATGGGGGGGGCGGAGACCCAGTACTTC
few	TRBD1	TRBV18	TRBJ1-2	CASSPLDRVGYGYTF	TGTGCCAGCTCACCACTGGACAGGGTGGGGTATGGCTACACCTTC
.	TRBD2	TRBV4-1	TRBJ2-3	CASSQEPTGGLGADTQYF	TGCGCCAGCAGCCAAGAACCCACCGGGGGACTAGGGGCAGATACGCAGTATTTT
few	TRBD2	TRBV6-5	TRBJ2-7	CASSHSVGGYYEQYF	TGTGCCAGCAGTCACTCGGTGGGGGGGTACTACGAGCAGTACTTC
many	TRBD2	TRBV7-2	TRBJ2-7	CASSLVAGEGYEQYF	TGTGCCAGCAGCTTAGTAGCGGGAGAGGGTTACGAGCAGTACTTC
many	TRBD2	TRBV7-6	TRBJ2-7	CASSLVPGGRLAYEQYF	TGTGCCAGCAGCTTAGTCCCCGGCGGGAGGTTGGCCTACGAGCAGTACTTC
.	.	TRBV30	TRBJ1-2	CACPKGGRGKNGYTF	TGTGCCTGCCCTAAGGGGGGCAGGGGAAAAAATGGCTACACCTTC
.	TRBD1	TRBV4-3	TRBJ2-5	CASSQEVAGIGTGGRETQYF	TGCGCCAGCAGCCAGGAAGTAGCTGGGATTGGGACAGGGGGCCGAGAGACCCAGTACTTC
many	TRBD1	TRBV20-1	TRBJ1-6	CSAPTGTGNSPLHF	TGCAGTGCCCCAACCGGGACAGGTAATTCACCCCTCCACTTT
many	TRBD2	TRBV5-8	TRBJ2-3	CASSLDRAGGPDTQYF	TGTGCCAGCAGCTTGGATCGGGCGGGAGGACCAGATACGCAGTATTTT
.	.	TRBV30	TRBJ2-5	CAWKGFLETQYF	TGTGCCTGGAAGGGGTTCTTGGAGACCCAGTACTTC
many	.	TRBV20-1	TRBJ2-7	CSAGDPSYEQYF	TGCAGTGCTGGGGACCCATCCTACGAGCAGTACTTC
.	TRBD1	TRBV20-1	TRBJ1-4	CSARAHRQGEKLFF	TGCAGTGCTAGGGCTCATAGACAGGGTGAAAAACTGTTTTTT
many	.	TRBV9	TRBJ1-5	CASSVKSGEQRGNQPQHF	TGTGCCAGCAGCGTAAAATCAGGGGAACAGAGAGGCAATCAGCCCCAGCATTTT
many	.	TRBV5-1	TRBJ2-1	CASSFGTSYNEQFF	TGCGCCAGCAGCTTTGGCACCTCCTACAATGAGCAGTTCTTC
many	.	TRBV14	TRBJ2-5	CASSQAGTQYF	TGTGCCAGCAGCCAAGCTGGGACCCAGTACTTC
many	.	TRBV5-6	TRBJ1-4	CASSLDRDFNEKLFF	TGTGCCAGCAGCTTGGACAGAGATTTTAATGAAAAACTGTTTTTT
.	TRBD1	TRBV10-1	TRBJ1-1	CASSESGDRGEAFF	TGCGCCAGCAGTGAGTCGGGGGACAGGGGTGAAGCTTTCTTT
few	.	TRBV29-1	TRBJ1-1	CSVETAYEAFF	TGCAGCGTAGAGACAGCCTATGAAGCTTTCTTT
.	.	TRBV20-1	TRBJ1-2	CSARVGTSRGYAF	TGCAGCGCTAGAGTAGGGACGTCTCGGGGCTACGCCTTC
.	TRBD1	TRBV3-1	TRBJ2-6	CASSQEQGATPFSGANVLTF	TGTGCCAGCAGCCAAGAGCAGGGGGCTACCCCCTTCTCTGGGGCCAACGTCCTGACTTTC
.	TRBD2	TRBV19	TRBJ2-6	CASMRTSGSGANVLTF	TGTGCCAGTATGAGGACTAGCGGCTCTGGGGCCAACGTCCTGACTTTC
.	.	TRBV29-1	TRBJ1-5	CSVEEDSYQPQHF	TGCAGCGTTGAAGAGGACAGCTATCAGCCCCAGCATTTT
many	.	TRBV5-1	TRBJ2-7	CASSLTGDPTYEQYF	TGCGCCAGCAGCCTCACCGGGGACCCTACCTACGAGCAGTACTTC
many	.	TRBV29-1	TRBJ1-2	CSVPRQAGYTF	TGCAGCGTTCCCCGACAGGCTGGCTACACCTTC
once	TRBD2	TRBV15	TRBJ2-5	CATSGDGLGGGSAETQYF	TGTGCCACCAGCGGAGATGGTCTGGGCGGCGGGAGCGCAGAGACCCAGTACTTC